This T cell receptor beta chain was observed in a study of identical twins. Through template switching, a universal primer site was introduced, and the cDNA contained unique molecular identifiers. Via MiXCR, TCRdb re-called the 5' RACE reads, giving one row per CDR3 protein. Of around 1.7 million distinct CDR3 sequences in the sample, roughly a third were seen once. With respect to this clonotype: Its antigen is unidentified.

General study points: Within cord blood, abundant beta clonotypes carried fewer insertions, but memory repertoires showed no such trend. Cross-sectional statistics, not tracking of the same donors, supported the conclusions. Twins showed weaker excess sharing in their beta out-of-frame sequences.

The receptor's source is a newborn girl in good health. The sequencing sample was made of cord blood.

This CDR3 reads CASSILTGTGPHEQFF. The CDR3, as DNA: TGTGCCAGCAGTATACTTACCGGGACAGGGCCTCACGAGCAGTTCTTC. The chain is built from TRBV27 and TRBJ2-1; 9 nucleotides agree with TRBD1. There are 16 residues in the CDR3. The J segment lost 10 bases and the V segment lost 5 bases, leaving 15 bases of the junction unmatched. The germline V gene encodes CDR1 MNHEY and CDR2 SMNVEV (reference sequence).